The rows below give T cell receptor beta chains drawn from one sample of a study of OX40 agonist ivuxolimab in advanced cancers. Clones were read by immunoSEQ multiplex PCR, and TCRdb kept only the in-frame ones, dropping some. The table records tens of thousands of clones, about nine tenths of them present only once. Sequences were derived from CD4+ or CD8+ T cells sorted from blood, sampled in a trial of the OX40 agonist ivuxolimab. These receptors all come from an adult with an advanced solid tumor such as melanoma, head and neck, liver or kidney cancer. CDR3s include the opening cysteine and the closing phenylalanine or tryptophan. The D gene is left open where the match is weak. The size of a clone is reported for some rows only, either as once, few or many, or as a class for expanded clones.

d_call	v_call	clone_size	j_call	cdr3_aa	cdr3_nt
.	TRBV4-3	.	TRBJ2-3	CASSQASSTDTQYF	TGCGCCAGCAGCCAAGCTAGCAGCACAGATACGCAGTATTTT
.	TRBV5-1	.	TRBJ1-2	CASHLGGSQDYGYTF	TGCGCCAGCCACCTAGGGGGGTCGCAGGACTATGGCTACACCTTC
.	TRBV30	.	TRBJ1-6	CAWSVSSYNSPLHF	TGTGCCTGGAGTGTTAGCTCCTATAATTCACCCCTCCACTTT
.	TRBV7-2	.	TRBJ1-5	CASSLVGIDQPQHF	TGTGCCAGCAGCTTAGTAGGGATTGACCAGCCCCAGCATTTT
.	TRBV11-2	.	TRBJ1-6	CASSAGTHNSPLHF	TGTGCCAGCAGCGCCGGGACACACAATTCACCCCTCCACTTT
.	TRBV11-3	.	TRBJ2-4	CASSLDGSSRYIQYF	TGTGCCAGCAGCTTAGATGGTAGCTCTAGGTACATTCAGTACTTC
.	TRBV28	.	TRBJ2-2	CASRVAGTPTGELFF	TGTGCCAGCAGAGTCGCCGGGACCCCCACCGGGGAGCTGTTTTTT
TRBD1	TRBV6-9	.	TRBJ1-4	CASSFLLTGGGSEKLFF	TGTGCCAGCAGCTTTCTCCTCACAGGGGGGGGGAGTGAAAAACTGTTTTTT
TRBD1	TRBV5-4	.	TRBJ1-3	CASSRGQTGNTIYF	TGTGCCAGCAGCAGGGGACAGACTGGAAACACCATATATTTT
.	TRBV28	.	TRBJ2-2	CASKRTGELFF	TGTGCCAGCAAGCGCACCGGGGAGCTGTTTTTT
TRBD1	TRBV25-1	.	TRBJ1-2	CASSEEGVGQSIYGYTF	TGTGCCAGCAGTGAAGAGGGGGTGGGACAGAGCATCTATGGCTACACCTTC
.	TRBV6-5	.	TRBJ1-3	CASSYSGFSGNTIYF	TGTGCCAGCAGTTACTCAGGTTTCTCTGGAAACACCATATATTTT
.	TRBV5-5	.	TRBJ1-6	CASSLEVGVSSPLHF	TGTGCCAGCAGCTTGGAGGTTGGCGTTTCGTCACCCCTCCACTTT
.	TRBV4-1	.	TRBJ2-7	CASRSFWTEGSEQYF	TGCGCCAGCAGATCTTTCTGGACGGAGGGCTCCGAGCAGTACTTC
TRBD2	TRBV7-6	.	TRBJ2-7	CASSLVASGSSSYEQYF	TGTGCCAGCAGCTTAGTAGCTAGCGGGTCAAGCTCCTACGAGCAGTACTTC
.	TRBV18	few	TRBJ1-1	CASSPRTQNTEAFF	TGTGCCAGCTCACCCAGGACGCAGAACACTGAAGCTTTCTTT
TRBD1	TRBV11-3	.	TRBJ2-7	CASSFRGTASYEQYF	TGTGCCAGCAGCTTCAGAGGGACAGCTTCCTACGAGCAGTACTTC
TRBD1	TRBV28	.	TRBJ2-2	CATNRGGAGELFF	TGTGCCACCAACAGGGGTGGGGCCGGGGAGCTGTTTTTT
TRBD1	TRBV11-2	.	TRBJ1-1	CASSHLGDRGPEAFF	TGTGCCAGCAGTCATTTAGGGGACAGGGGTCCTGAAGCTTTCTTT
TRBD1	TRBV6-6	.	TRBJ2-1	CASSSQRTGGNEQFF	TGTGCCAGCAGTTCGCAGAGGACAGGGGGCAATGAGCAGTTCTTC
TRBD1	TRBV6-4	.	TRBJ1-2	CASSLSQGATGYTF	TGTGCCAGCAGCCTTTCACAGGGGGCGACCGGCTACACCTTC
TRBD1	TRBV4-1	.	TRBJ2-7	CASSQGPQGAYEQYF	TGCGCCAGCAGCCAGGGGCCACAGGGGGCCTACGAGCAGTACTTC
.	TRBV5-1	.	TRBJ1-2	CASSLDGNYGYTF	TGCGCCAGCAGCTTGGACGGGAACTATGGCTACACCTTC